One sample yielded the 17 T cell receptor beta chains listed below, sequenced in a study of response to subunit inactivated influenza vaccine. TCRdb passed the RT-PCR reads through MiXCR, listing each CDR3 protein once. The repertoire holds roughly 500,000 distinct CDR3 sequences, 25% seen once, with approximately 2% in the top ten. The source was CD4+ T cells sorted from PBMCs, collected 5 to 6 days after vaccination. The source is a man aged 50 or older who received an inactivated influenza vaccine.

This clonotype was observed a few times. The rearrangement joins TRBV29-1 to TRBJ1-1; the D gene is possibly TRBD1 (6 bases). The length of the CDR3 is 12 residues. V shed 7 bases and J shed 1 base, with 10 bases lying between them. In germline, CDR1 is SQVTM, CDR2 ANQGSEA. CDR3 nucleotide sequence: TGCAGCGCTGGACAGAGGAACACTGAAGCTTTCTTT. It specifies CSAGQRNTEAFF.

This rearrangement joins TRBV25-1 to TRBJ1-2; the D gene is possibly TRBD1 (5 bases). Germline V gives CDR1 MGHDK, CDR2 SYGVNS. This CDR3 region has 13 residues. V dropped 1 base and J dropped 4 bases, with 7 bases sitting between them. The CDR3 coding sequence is TGTGCCAGCAGTGAATCTGGGACCTATGGCTACACCTTC. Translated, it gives CASSESGTYGYTF.

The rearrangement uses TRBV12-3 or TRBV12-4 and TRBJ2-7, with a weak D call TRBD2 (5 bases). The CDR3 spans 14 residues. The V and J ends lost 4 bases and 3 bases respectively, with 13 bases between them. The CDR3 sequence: CASSYGETSYEQYF. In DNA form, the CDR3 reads TGTGCCAGCAGTTATGGGGAAACTAGCTACGAGCAGTACTTC.

The CDR3 DNA is TGTGCCAGCAGCCAAGATCTAGGCCAAAGAGCAGATACGCAGTATTTT. It codes for CASSQDLGQRADTQYF. The genes are TRBV4-2 and TRBJ2-3; D gene unclear. V was trimmed by 0 bases and J by 4 bases, leaving 14 bases between them. CDR3 size: 16 residues. Germline CDR1 is LGHNA and CDR2 is YNFKEQ.

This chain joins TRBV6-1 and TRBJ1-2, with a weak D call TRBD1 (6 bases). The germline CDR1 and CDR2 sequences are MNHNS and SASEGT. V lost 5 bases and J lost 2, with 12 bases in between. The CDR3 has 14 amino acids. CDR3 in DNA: TGTGCCAGCAGTCGGGACACTGGAAACTATGGCTACACCTTC. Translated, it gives CASSRDTGNYGYTF.

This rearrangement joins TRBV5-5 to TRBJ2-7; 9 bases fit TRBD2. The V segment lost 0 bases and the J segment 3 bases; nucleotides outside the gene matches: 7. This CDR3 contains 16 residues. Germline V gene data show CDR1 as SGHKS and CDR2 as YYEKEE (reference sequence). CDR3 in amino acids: CASSLARLAGNYEQYF. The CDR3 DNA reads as TGTGCCAGCAGCTTGGCCAGGCTAGCGGGGAACTACGAGCAGTACTTC.

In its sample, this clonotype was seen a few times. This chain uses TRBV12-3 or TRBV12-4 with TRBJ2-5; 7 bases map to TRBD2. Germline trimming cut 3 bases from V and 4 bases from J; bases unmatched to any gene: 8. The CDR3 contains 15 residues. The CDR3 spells CASSFQRGRPETQYF. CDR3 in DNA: TGTGCCAGCAGTTTCCAGCGGGGACGTCCAGAGACCCAGTACTTC.

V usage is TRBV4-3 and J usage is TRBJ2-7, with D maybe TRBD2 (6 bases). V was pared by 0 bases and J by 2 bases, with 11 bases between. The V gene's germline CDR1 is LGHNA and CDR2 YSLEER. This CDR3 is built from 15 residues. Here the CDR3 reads CASSQDGSTTYEQYF. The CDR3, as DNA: TGCGCCAGCAGCCAAGACGGGAGCACGACCTACGAGCAGTACTTC.

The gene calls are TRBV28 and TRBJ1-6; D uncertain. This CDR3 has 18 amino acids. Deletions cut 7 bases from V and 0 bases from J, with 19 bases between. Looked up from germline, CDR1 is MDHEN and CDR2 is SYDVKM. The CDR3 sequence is CASTTRGVGISYNSPLHF. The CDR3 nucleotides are TGTGCCAGCACCACACGGGGTGTAGGCATCTCCTATAATTCACCCCTCCACTTT. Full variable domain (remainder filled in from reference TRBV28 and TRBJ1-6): DVKVTQSSRYLVKRTGEKVFLECVQDMDHENMFWYRQDPGLGLRLIYFSYDVKMKEKGDIPEGYSVSREKKERFSLILESASTNQTSMYLCASTTRGVGISYNSPLHFGNGTRLTVT.

This CDR3 reads CASSYRDWAKRNTEAFF. For the CDR3, the DNA is TGTGCCAGCAGTTACCGGGACTGGGCTAAGAGGAACACTGAAGCTTTCTTT. The V gene is TRBV6-2 or TRBV6-3, the J gene TRBJ1-1; tentative D call: TRBD1 (5 bases). The V gene lost 2 bases and the J gene lost 1 base, with 17 bases spanning the gap. CDR3 length: 17 residues. CDR1 is MNHEY and CDR2 is SVGEGT in the germline V gene.

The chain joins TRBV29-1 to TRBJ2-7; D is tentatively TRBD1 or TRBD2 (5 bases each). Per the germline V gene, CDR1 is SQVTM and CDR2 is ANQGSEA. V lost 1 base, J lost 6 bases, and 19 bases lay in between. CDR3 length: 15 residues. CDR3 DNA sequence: TGCAGCGTTGAAGCGTCGGGACGTACGAACGTCGAGCAGTACTTC. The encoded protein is CSVEASGRTNVEQYF.

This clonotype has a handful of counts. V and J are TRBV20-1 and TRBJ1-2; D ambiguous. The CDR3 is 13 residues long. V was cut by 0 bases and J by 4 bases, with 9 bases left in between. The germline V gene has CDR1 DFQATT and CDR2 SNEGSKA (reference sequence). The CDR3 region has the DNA TGCAGTGCTAGAGATTCGGAAGCCTATGGCTACACCTTC. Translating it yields CSARDSEAYGYTF.

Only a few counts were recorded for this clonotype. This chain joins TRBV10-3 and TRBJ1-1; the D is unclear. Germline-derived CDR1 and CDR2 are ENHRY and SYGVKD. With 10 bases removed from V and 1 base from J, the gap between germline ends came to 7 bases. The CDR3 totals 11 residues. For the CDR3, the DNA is TGTGCCACCGAAGAGAACACTGAAGCTTTCTTT. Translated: CATEENTEAFF.

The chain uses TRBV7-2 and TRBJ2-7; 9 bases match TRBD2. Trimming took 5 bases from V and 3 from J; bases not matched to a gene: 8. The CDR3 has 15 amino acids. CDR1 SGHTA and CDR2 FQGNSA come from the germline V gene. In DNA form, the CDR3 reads TGTGCCAGCAGCAGCGCCGGGACTAGCAGCTACGAGCAGTACTTC. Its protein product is CASSSAGTSSYEQYF.

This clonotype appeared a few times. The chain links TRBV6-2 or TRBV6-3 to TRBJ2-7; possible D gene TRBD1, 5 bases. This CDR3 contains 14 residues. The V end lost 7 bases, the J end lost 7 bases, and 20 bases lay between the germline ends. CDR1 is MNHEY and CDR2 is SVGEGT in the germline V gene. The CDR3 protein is CASKDSDSSREQYF. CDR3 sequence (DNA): TGTGCCAGCAAGGATTCAGACAGTTCTCGAGAGCAGTACTTC.

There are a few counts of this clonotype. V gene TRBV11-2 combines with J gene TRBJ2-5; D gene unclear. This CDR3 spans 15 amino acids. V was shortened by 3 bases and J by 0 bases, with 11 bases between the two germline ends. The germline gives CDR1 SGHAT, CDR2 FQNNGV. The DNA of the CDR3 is TGTGCCAGCAGCTTGATTAAAGAGTACCAAGAGACCCAGTACTTC. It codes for CASSLIKEYQETQYF.

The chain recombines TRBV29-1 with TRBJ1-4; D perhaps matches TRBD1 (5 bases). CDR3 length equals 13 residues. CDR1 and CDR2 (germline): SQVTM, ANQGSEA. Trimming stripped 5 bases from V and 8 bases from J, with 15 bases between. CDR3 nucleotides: TGCAGCGTTAGTAACAGGAGAGACGAAAAACTGTTTTTT. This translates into CSVSNRRDEKLFF.